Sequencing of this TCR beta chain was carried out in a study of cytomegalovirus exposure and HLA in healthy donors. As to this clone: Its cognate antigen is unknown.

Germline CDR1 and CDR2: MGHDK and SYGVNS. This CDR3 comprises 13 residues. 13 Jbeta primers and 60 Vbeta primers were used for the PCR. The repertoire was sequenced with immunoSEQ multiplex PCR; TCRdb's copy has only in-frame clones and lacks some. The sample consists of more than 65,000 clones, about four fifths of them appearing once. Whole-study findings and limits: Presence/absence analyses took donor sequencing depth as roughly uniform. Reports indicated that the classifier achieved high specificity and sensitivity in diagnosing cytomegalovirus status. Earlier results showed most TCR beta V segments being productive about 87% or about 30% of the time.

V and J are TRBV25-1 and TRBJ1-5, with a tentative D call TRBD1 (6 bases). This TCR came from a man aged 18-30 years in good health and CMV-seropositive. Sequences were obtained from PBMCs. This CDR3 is CATAAGGLQPQHF. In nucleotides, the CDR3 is TGTGCAACCGCTGCTGGGGGCCTTCAGCCCCAGCATTTT.